This T cell receptor (beta chain) stems from a study of blood T cell repertoires in COVID-19. Per the original data handling: Amplification of reference gene primers provided the estimated nucleated cell counts. Sequencing was performed with immunoSEQ multiplex PCR; in TCRdb, only in-frame clones are kept and a portion is missing. V and J calls and clone size are those listed in that table; D and trimming were worked out from the DNA. The table shows about 150,000 clones, with about 85% occurring only once. The CDR3 sequence is 12 residues long. V was cut by 2 bases and J by 3 bases, with 4 bases left in between. CDR1 and CDR2 from the germline V gene are LNHNV and YYDKDF (reference sequence). Seattle's cohort entered during active infection and was followed longitudinally.

V is TRBV15 and J is TRBJ2-5; D is unresolved. Input material: peripheral blood. This clonotype originated in a man aged 55 to 70 with COVID-19, enrolled during active disease. CDR3 nucleotides: TGTGCCACCAGCAGAATAGAAGAGACCCAGTACTTC. It yields the protein CATSRIEETQYF.